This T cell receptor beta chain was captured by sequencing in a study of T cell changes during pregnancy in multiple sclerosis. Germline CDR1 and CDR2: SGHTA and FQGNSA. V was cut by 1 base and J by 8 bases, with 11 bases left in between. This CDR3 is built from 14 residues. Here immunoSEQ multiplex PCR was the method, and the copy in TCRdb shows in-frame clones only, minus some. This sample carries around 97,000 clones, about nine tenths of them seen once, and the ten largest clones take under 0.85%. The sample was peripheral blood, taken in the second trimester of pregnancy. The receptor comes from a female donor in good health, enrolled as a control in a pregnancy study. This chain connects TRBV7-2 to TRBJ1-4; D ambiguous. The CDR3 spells CASSLDAAGEKLFF. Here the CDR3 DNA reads TGTGCCAGCAGCTTAGATGCGGCTGGGGAAAAACTGTTTTTT. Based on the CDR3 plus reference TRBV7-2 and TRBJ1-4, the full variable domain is GAGVSQSPSNKVTEKGKDVELRCDPISGHTALYWYRQSLGQGLEFLIYFQGNSAPDKSGLPSDRFSAERTGGSVSTLTIQRTQQEDSAVYLCASSLDAAGEKLFFGSGTQLSVL.